This TCR beta chain was sequenced for a study of blood T cells in healthy people across ages. This clonotype was seen ten or more times. A much larger clone lies a single base off, so this may be a read error. Combining a sample-barcoded 5' primer with a J-beta primer mix, a second PCR ran for roughly 7 to 11 cycles. TCRdb called the 5' RACE reads again in MiXCR, with one record for every CDR3 protein. This table holds 1.5 million to 2 million distinct CDR3 sequences, around 50% found once. CDR1 is MNHEY and CDR2 is SMNVEV in the germline V gene (reference sequence). The CDR3 is 14 amino acids. The sample consisted of blood. This chain connects TRBV27 to TRBJ2-1, with 8 bases lining up with TRBD2. The TCR was taken from a middle-aged woman in good health. The CDR3 DNA reads TGTGCCAGCAGTGTATCGGGGGGGCGCAATGAGCAGTTCTTC. It specifies CASSVSGGRNEQFF.